Listed here are 24 T cell receptor beta chains from one sample, sequenced in a study of cytomegalovirus exposure and HLA in healthy donors. Both 60 Vbeta primers and 13 Jbeta primers went into the PCR. Profiled with immunoSEQ multiplex PCR; TCRdb holds only in-frame clones, not every one. The sample shows around 200,000 clones, and roughly 0.89% sits with its ten largest clones. Sequencing input: PBMCs. The receptor source for this set is a woman between 25 and 40 years old in good health and CMV-seropositive.

The chain links TRBV28 to TRBJ2-1; 8 bases align to TRBD2. J lost 4 bases, V lost 1 base, and 6 bases had no gene match. Germline assignment: CDR1 MDHEN and CDR2 SYDVKM. CDR3 length equals 16 residues. The CDR3 protein is CASSLSSGGNYNEQFF. The CDR3 DNA reads TGTGCCAGCAGTTTATCCAGCGGGGGAAATTACAATGAGCAGTTCTTC.

The chain employs TRBV4-3 and TRBJ1-1; TRBD1 might be the D (6 bases). The ends were cut back, 1 base at V and 11 bases at J, with 17 bases in the middle. Germline V gene lookup returns CDR1 LGHNA and CDR2 YSLEER. This CDR3 comprises 14 residues. CDR3 region: CASSQGPGAGEAFF. Here the CDR3 DNA reads TGCGCCAGCAGCCAAGGGCCAGGGGCCGGGGAGGCTTTCTTT.

The V call is TRBV28, the J call TRBJ1-3; 9 bases fit TRBD1. Germline values: CDR1 MDHEN, CDR2 SYDVKM. V trimming: 5 bases; J trimming: 12 bases; junction bases outside the gene matches: 11. The CDR3 is 14 residues long. The CDR3 sequence: CASSLGVQGANIYF. Written as DNA, the CDR3 is TGTGCCAGCAGTCTCGGGGTACAGGGGGCGAACATATATTTT.

V gene TRBV5-5 combines with J gene TRBJ1-1, with 9 bases that match TRBD1. This CDR3 has 15 amino acids. The ends lost 4 bases at V and 5 bases at J; junction bases unmatched: 9. Germline loops: CDR1 SGHKS, CDR2 YYEKEE (reference sequence). The CDR3 DNA reads as TGTGCCAGCAGCCTACTGGGACAGGGTGGAACTGAAGCTTTCTTT. This gives the protein CASSLLGQGGTEAFF.

This chain links TRBV5-1 with TRBJ2-3, with 7 bases matching TRBD2. V lost 0 bases to trimming and J lost 5 bases; unmatched junction nucleotides: 3. The germline V gene has CDR1 SGHRS and CDR2 YFSETQ. The CDR3 is 14 residues long. The CDR3 is CASSLGRGRDTQYF. CDR3 DNA: TGCGCCAGCAGCTTGGGGCGGGGGAGAGATACGCAGTATTTT.

The V call is TRBV19, the J call TRBJ2-1, with 7 bases identical to TRBD2. This CDR3 comprises 16 residues. Germline CDR1 LNHDA, CDR2 SQIVND (reference sequence). Germline trimming cut 3 bases from V and 2 bases from J; bases unmatched to any gene: 7. CDR3 sequence reads: CASSIRQRGTYNEQFF. As DNA, the CDR3 is TGTGCCAGTAGTATCCGGCAGCGGGGAACCTACAATGAGCAGTTCTTC.

DNA for the CDR3: TGCAGCGTTGAGCTGACAGGGGCGTACGAGCAGTACTTC. Encoded protein: CSVELTGAYEQYF. The chain carries TRBV29-1 and TRBJ2-7; 8 bases are a match to TRBD1. Unmatched junction bases numbered 5, after V lost 3 bases and J lost 4 bases. Germline CDR1 and CDR2: SQVTM and ANQGSEA. The CDR3 extends over 13 amino acids.

The CDR3 DNA sequence: TGTGCCAGCAATGGACAGGGAACTAACTATGGCTACACCTTC. It specifies CASNGQGTNYGYTF. The chain employs TRBV2 and TRBJ1-2; 8 bases agree with TRBD1. V lost 7 bases, J lost 0 bases, and 4 bases stayed unmatched. This CDR3 is 14 amino acids long. Looked up from germline, CDR1 is SNHLY and CDR2 is FYNNEI. Using reference TRBV2 and TRBJ1-2 for the parts outside the CDR3, the full variable domain is EPEVTQTPSHQVTQMGQEVILRCVPISNHLYFYWYRQILGQKVEFLVSFYNNEISEKSEIFDDQFSVERPDGSNFTLKIRSTKLEDSAMYFCASNGQGTNYGYTFGSGTRLTVV.

The rearrangement joins TRBV27 to TRBJ2-5, with D maybe TRBD2 (5 bases). The CDR3 contains 18 residues. The V end was cut by 1 base, the J end by 9 bases, with 27 bases between. Germline V gene lookup returns CDR1 MNHEY and CDR2 SMNVEV (reference sequence). In nucleotides, the CDR3 is TGTGCCAGCAGTTTATACTCCGGTGGGAGCGGAGGCGAGCGACCCCAGTACTTC. It is translated as CASSLYSGGSGGERPQYF.

This chain links TRBV7-9 with TRBJ2-3, with 9 bases aligning to TRBD2. V lost 1 base to trimming and J lost 5 bases; unmatched junction nucleotides: 7. Germline CDR1 reads SEHNR; CDR2 reads FQNEAQ (reference sequence). This CDR3 contains 16 residues. The CDR3 coding sequence is TGTGCCAGCAGCTTAGAGGCGGGGGGGCTAGAAGATACGCAGTATTTT. Protein sequence: CASSLEAGGLEDTQYF.

The CDR3 here is CASSHARGGDYGYTF. The CDR3 nucleotides are TGCGCCAGCAGCCACGCCCGCGGTGGCGACTATGGCTACACCTTC. V usage is TRBV4-3 and J usage is TRBJ1-2; D not certain. Germline CDR1 is LGHNA and CDR2 is YSLEER. The CDR3 runs 15 residues. The germline V and J ends were trimmed by 3 bases and 3 bases, with 14 bases remaining between them.

The chain combines TRBV25-1 with TRBJ1-4; TRBD1 is a possible D gene (5 bases). CDR3 length equals 15 residues. V was clipped by 0 bases and J by 3 bases, with 8 bases between them. From germline, CDR1 is MGHDK and CDR2 SYGVNS. The CDR3 is CASSEYDRPNEKLFF. The CDR3 DNA is TGTGCCAGCAGTGAATATGACAGACCTAATGAAAAACTGTTTTTT.

The rearrangement links TRBV7-2 to TRBJ2-5; 9 bases map to TRBD1. The DNA end is a closer match to TRBJ2-7, so the J assignment may be wrong. CDR1 and CDR2 (germline): SGHTA, FQGNSA. CDR3 size: 17 residues. CDR3 DNA sequence: TGTGCCAGCAGCTTAGCCTTTACAGGGGGCGCAGGCTACGAGCAGTACTTC. Protein sequence: CASSLAFTGGAGYEQYF.

The V call is TRBV6-5, the J call TRBJ1-1; TRBD1 agrees at 7 bases. Germline V CDR1 and CDR2: MNHEY, SVGAGI. The V segment lost 2 bases and the J segment 7 bases; nucleotides outside the gene matches: 4. The CDR3 sequence is 13 residues long. DNA of the CDR3: TGTGCCAGCAGTTACCAGGGGGGCCTTGAAGCTTTCTTT. Residues: CASSYQGGLEAFF.

The CDR3 coding sequence is TGTGCCAGCAGTTACGAGACAGGAGACACCGGGGAGCTGTTTTTT. As protein: CASSYETGDTGELFF. V is TRBV6-5 and J is TRBJ2-2; tentatively, D is TRBD1 (6 bases). CDR3 size: 15 residues. V lost 2 bases and J 3 bases, leaving 10 bases between the germline ends. Germline loops: CDR1 MNHEY, CDR2 SVGAGI.

The gene calls are TRBV5-1 and TRBJ2-7; D unresolved. Germline V gene sequence: CDR1 SGHRS, CDR2 YFSETQ. Trimming took off 1 base at V and 5 bases at J, with 4 bases between the two ends. This CDR3 contains 11 residues. The DNA for the CDR3 is TGCGCCAGCAGCTTGTTCGACGAGCAGTACTTC. This gives the protein CASSLFDEQYF.

The genes are TRBV27 and TRBJ2-1; D perhaps matches TRBD1 (6 bases). The V and J ends lost 3 bases and 5 bases respectively, with 14 bases between them. This CDR3 spans 15 amino acids. Germline V CDR1 and CDR2: MNHEY, SMNVEV (reference sequence). This CDR3 is CASSFGPGVDNEQFF. The CDR3 nucleotides are TGTGCCAGCAGTTTTGGGCCAGGGGTCGACAATGAGCAGTTCTTC.

The chain recombines TRBV5-1 with TRBJ1-1, with D perhaps TRBD1 (6 bases). V was cut by 4 bases and J by 5 bases, with 9 bases left in between. This CDR3 spans 12 amino acids. Germline V CDR1 and CDR2: SGHRS, YFSETQ. The CDR3 DNA follows: TGCGCCAGCAGCCCGGGACAAACTGAAGCTTTCTTT. This translates into CASSPGQTEAFF.

V and J are TRBV14 and TRBJ2-5, with 10 nucleotides matching TRBD2. The CDR3 has 16 residues. In germline, CDR1 is SGHDN, CDR2 FVKESK. After removal of 4 bases from V and 4 bases from J, the junction contained 9 bases not matched to a gene. CDR3 protein: CASSPRLAGEGETQYF. Here the CDR3 DNA reads TGTGCCAGCAGCCCTAGACTAGCGGGTGAAGGAGAGACCCAGTACTTC.

V gene TRBV4-1 combines with J gene TRBJ2-3; D perhaps matches TRBD2 (6 bases). The germline V gene has CDR1 MGHRA and CDR2 YSYEKL. V was cut by 4 bases and J by 4 bases, with 15 bases left in between. The CDR3 sequence is 15 residues long. The CDR3 DNA reads TGCGCCAGCAGCCTAAGACTAGTTGTCCCAGATACGCAGTATTTT. It yields the protein CASSLRLVVPDTQYF.

The J gene is TRBJ2-3, the V gene TRBV30, with TRBD2 identical over 9 bases. With V trimmed by 0 bases and J by 4 bases, 5 bases remained unmatched. Germline-derived CDR1 and CDR2 are GTSNPN and SVGIG (reference sequence). CDR3 length equals 15 residues. CDR3: CAWSVASGIADTQYF. The CDR3 DNA is TGTGCCTGGAGTGTCGCTAGCGGGATTGCAGATACGCAGTATTTT.

This rearrangement joins TRBV2 to TRBJ2-7; maybe TRBD1 (5 bases). This CDR3 is built from 14 residues. In germline, CDR1 is SNHLY, CDR2 FYNNEI. The germline V and J ends were trimmed by 1 base and 4 bases, with 11 bases remaining between them. CDR3 DNA sequence: TGTGCCAGCAGTGAAGGGACACCACTTTACGAGCAGTACTTC. This translates into CASSEGTPLYEQYF.

The chain links TRBV18 to TRBJ2-7; D perhaps matches TRBD2 (6 bases). V was clipped by 0 bases and J by 7 bases, with 13 bases between them. The length of the CDR3 is 14 residues. Germline V gives CDR1 KGHSH, CDR2 LQKENI. The CDR3 spells CASSPPIADFEQYF. The CDR3, as DNA: TGTGCCAGCTCACCACCGATAGCGGATTTTGAGCAGTACTTC.

The rearrangement uses TRBV4-3 and TRBJ2-2, with 7 nucleotides matching TRBD2. CDR1 LGHNA and CDR2 YSLEER come from the germline V gene. With V trimmed by 0 bases and J by 7 bases, 5 bases remained unmatched. The CDR3 sequence is 15 residues long. CDR3 nucleotide sequence: TGCGCCAGCAGCCAAGACCCAGCGGGAAGCGGGGAGCTGTTTTTT. This sequence encodes CASSQDPAGSGELFF.